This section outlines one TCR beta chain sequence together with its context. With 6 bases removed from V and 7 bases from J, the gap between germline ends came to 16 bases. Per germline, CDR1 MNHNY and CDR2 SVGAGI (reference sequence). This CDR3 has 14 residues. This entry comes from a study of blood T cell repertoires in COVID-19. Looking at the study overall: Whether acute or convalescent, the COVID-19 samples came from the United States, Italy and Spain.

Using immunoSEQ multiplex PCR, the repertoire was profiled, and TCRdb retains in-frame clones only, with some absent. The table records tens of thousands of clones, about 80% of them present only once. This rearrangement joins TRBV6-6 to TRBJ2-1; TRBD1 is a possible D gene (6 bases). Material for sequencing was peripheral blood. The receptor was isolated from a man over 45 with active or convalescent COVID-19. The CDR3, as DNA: TGTGCCAGCAGCCTCGACAGGACTTGGAATGAGCAGTTCTTC. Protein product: CASSLDRTWNEQFF.